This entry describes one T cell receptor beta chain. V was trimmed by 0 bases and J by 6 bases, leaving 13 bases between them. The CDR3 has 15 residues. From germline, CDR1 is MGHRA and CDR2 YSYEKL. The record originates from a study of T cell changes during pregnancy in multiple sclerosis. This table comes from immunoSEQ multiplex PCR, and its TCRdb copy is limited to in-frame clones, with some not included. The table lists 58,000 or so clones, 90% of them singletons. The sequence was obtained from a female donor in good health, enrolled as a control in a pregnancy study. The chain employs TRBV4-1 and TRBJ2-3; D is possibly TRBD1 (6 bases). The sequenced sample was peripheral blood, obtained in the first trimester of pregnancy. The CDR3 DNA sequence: TGCGCCAGCAGCCAAGAGAGGGGGATACTGGATACGCAGTATTTT. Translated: CASSQERGILDTQYF.